This TCR beta chain was found in a study of PD-1 blockade in mismatch repair-deficient tumors. Turning to the study itself: Patients had roughly twelve mismatch repair-deficient cancer types, all previously treated and progressing.

Overall study results and limits: Rapid post-treatment expansion, then contraction, generally preceding radiologic response, marked tumor-resident clones.

Profiling relied on immunoSEQ multiplex PCR, and the TCRdb table lists in-frame clones only, not all of them. The sample comprises 77,000 or so clones, approximately 78% of which are singletons, and less than 6.5% rests with the top ten. Mismatch repair deficiency was confirmed in all patients, by PCR or immunohistochemistry. TCRs were sequenced from a few patients responding to pembrolizumab. As regards this clone: Its target is unknown.

The sequences come from peripheral blood, collected 44 weeks after starting pembrolizumab. The receptor comes from an adult with mismatch repair-deficient cancer.

Here the CDR3 DNA reads TGTGCCAGCAGCCCACCTACCGACTCCGGGGCCAACGTCCTGACTTTC. Translating gives CASSPPTDSGANVLTF. This rearrangement joins TRBV7-9 to TRBJ2-6; D is ambiguous. Trimming removed 5 bases from V and 4 bases from J, with 15 bases in between. From germline, CDR1 is SEHNR and CDR2 FQNEAQ (reference sequence). The CDR3 is 16 amino acids.